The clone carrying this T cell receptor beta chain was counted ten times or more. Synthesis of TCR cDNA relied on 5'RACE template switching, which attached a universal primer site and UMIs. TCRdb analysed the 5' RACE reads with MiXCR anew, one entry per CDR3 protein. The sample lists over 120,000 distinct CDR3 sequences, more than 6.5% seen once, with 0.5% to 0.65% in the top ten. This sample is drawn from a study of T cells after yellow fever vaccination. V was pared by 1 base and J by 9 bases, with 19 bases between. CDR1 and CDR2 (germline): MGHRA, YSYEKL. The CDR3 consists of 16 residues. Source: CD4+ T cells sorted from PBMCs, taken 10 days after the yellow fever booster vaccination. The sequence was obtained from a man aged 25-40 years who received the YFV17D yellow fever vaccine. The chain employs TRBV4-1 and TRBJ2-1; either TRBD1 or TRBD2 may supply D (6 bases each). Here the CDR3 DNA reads TGCGCCAGCAGCCAAGTGAAAGGGGGGACTTGGGGTGAGCAGTTCTTC. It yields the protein CASSQVKGGTWGEQFF.